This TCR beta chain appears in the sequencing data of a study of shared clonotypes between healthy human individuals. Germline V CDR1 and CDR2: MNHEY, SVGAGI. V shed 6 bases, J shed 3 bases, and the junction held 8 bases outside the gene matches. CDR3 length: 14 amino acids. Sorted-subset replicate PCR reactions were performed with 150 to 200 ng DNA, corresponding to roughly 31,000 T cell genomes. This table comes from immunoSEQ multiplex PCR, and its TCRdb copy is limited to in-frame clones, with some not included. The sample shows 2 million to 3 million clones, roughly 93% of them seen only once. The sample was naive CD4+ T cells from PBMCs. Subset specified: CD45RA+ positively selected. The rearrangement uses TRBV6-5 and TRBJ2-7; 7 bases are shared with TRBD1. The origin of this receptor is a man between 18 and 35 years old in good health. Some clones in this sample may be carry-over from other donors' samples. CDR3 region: CASSQNRGVYEQYF. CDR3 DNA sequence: TGTGCCAGCAGCCAGAACAGGGGTGTCTACGAGCAGTACTTC.